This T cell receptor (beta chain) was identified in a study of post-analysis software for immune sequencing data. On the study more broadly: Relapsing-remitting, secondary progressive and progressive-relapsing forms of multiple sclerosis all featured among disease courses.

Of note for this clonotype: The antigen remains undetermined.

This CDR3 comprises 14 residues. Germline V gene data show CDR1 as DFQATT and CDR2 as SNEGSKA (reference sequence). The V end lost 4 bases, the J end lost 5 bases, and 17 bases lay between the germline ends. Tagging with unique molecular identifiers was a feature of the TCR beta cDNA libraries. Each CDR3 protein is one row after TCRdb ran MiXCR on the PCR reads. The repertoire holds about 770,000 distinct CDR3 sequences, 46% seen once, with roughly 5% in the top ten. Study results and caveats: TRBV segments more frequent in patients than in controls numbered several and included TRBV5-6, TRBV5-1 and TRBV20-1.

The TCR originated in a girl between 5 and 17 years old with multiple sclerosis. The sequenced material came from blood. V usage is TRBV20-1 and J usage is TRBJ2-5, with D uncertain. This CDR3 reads CSAIPGTPRETQYF. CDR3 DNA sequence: TGCAGTGCTATCCCGGGCACGCCACGGGAGACCCAGTACTTC.